This record concerns one T cell receptor beta chain sequence. Its matching antigen is unknown. This sample was taken from a study of glioma-infiltrating T cells after dendritic cell vaccination. Germline V gene sequence: CDR1 SGHRS, CDR2 YFSETQ. This CDR3 contains 15 residues. V lost 2 bases to trimming and J lost 8 bases, with 18 bases between them. Time point of the sample: after dendritic cell vaccination, including at tumor progression/relapse. Fresh-frozen tumor tissue and more than two years of survival data were available for all. Overall study results and limits: Only a small number of patients had complete blood and tumor samples. Patients with more pretreatment TILs had longer time to progression and survival.

Up to roughly 2 ug genomic DNA was used for TCRB CDR3 amplification. Here immunoSEQ multiplex PCR was the method, and the copy in TCRdb shows in-frame clones only, minus some. Seen here are around 78,000 clones, 85% observed once, and the top ten hold under 8.5%. The genes are TRBV5-1 and TRBJ2-3; D might be TRBD1 (6 bases). The TCR originated in a human donor with glioblastoma. The starting material was blood, obtained after dendritic cell vaccination. CDR3 in amino acids: CASSLNRVATGTQYF. The CDR3 region has the DNA TGCGCCAGCAGCTTAAACAGGGTTGCGACTGGTACGCAGTATTTT.